Listed here are 18 T cell receptor beta chains from one sample, sequenced in a study of T cells in pancreatic ductal adenocarcinoma. Clones were read by immunoSEQ multiplex PCR, and TCRdb kept only the in-frame ones, dropping some. The table has under 30,000 clones, 90% to 95% seen once. Surgery without prior neoadjuvant therapy was the treatment of the selected pancreatic ductal adenocarcinoma patients. Sequenced: PBMCs. The receptors shown here come from a human donor with pancreatic ductal adenocarcinoma.

The V call is TRBV7-8, the J call TRBJ2-7; D call uncertain. CDR1 and CDR2 from the germline V gene are SGHVS and FQNEAQ. Deletions cut 1 base from V and 5 bases from J, with 9 bases between. The CDR3 spans 13 residues. CDR3: CASSLDRWNEQYF. The CDR3 DNA reads TGTGCCAGCAGCTTAGATCGGTGGAACGAGCAGTACTTC.

This clone was picked up a small number of times. This rearrangement joins TRBV19 to TRBJ2-3; D unresolved. CDR1 and CDR2 from the germline V gene are LNHDA and SQIVND (reference sequence). CDR3 size: 12 residues. Between the trimmed V and J ends, which lost 7 bases and 0 bases, there was a span of 5 bases. DNA of the CDR3: TGTGCCAGTACTGACAGCACAGATACGCAGTATTTT. It codes for CASTDSTDTQYF.

V is TRBV27 and J is TRBJ2-7; D is possibly TRBD1 or TRBD2 (5 bases each). Germline CDR1 and CDR2: MNHEY and SMNVEV (reference sequence). V was shortened by 4 bases and J by 5 bases, with 12 bases between the two germline ends. This CDR3 is built from 13 residues. CDR3 sequence reads: CASSWGPENEQYF. The CDR3, as DNA: TGTGCCAGCAGTTGGGGACCCGAAAACGAGCAGTACTTC.

The chain employs TRBV27 and TRBJ1-1; a weak D match, TRBD1 (5 bases). The CDR3 length is 12 residues. The V gene's germline CDR1 is MNHEY and CDR2 SMNVEV (reference sequence). Trimming left V 8 bases short and J 7 bases short, with 14 bases between. The CDR3 DNA sequence: TGTGCCAGCTTTCCCTCCGGGGGTGAAGCTTTCTTT. Protein: CASFPSGGEAFF.

The rearrangement joins TRBV4-1 to TRBJ2-1, with 9 positions matching TRBD2. Germline CDR1 is MGHRA and CDR2 is YSYEKL. This CDR3 region has 19 residues. V lost 0 bases, J lost 5 bases, and 14 bases stayed unmatched. This CDR3 is CASSQDSLAGVTRNNEQFF. As DNA, the CDR3 is TGCGCCAGCAGCCAAGATTCCTTAGCGGGAGTCACACGAAACAATGAGCAGTTCTTC.

V usage is TRBV14 and J usage is TRBJ1-1; D not certain. V gave up 1 base and J gave up 3 bases, with 9 bases separating them. The CDR3 is 14 amino acids. Per germline, CDR1 SGHDN and CDR2 FVKESK. The CDR3 protein is CASSQVLSDTEAFF. In DNA, the CDR3 is TGTGCCAGCAGCCAAGTTCTATCAGACACTGAAGCTTTCTTT.

This clone appeared a single time. The chain couples TRBV5-1 to TRBJ1-5; 8 nucleotides align to TRBD1. The CDR3 extends over 14 amino acids. Germline V CDR1 and CDR2: SGHRS, YFSETQ. V gave up 4 bases and J gave up 7 bases; unmatched junction bases: 7. For the CDR3, the DNA is TGCGCCAGCAGCCCTTCAGGGGGCGACCAGCCCCAGCATTTT. Translating gives CASSPSGGDQPQHF.

CDR3 sequence: CASSILWGTGQPQHF. CDR3 nucleotide sequence: TGTGCCAGTAGTATCCTTTGGGGGACAGGTCAGCCCCAGCATTTT. V gene TRBV19 combines with J gene TRBJ1-5, with 8 nucleotides matching TRBD1. Germline V gene lookup returns CDR1 LNHDA and CDR2 SQIVND (reference sequence). V lost 3 bases to trimming and J lost 6 bases; unmatched junction nucleotides: 7. This CDR3 region has 15 residues.

The V call is TRBV5-1, the J call TRBJ2-3, with D possibly TRBD2 on 6 matching bases. V lost 1 base, J lost 6 bases, and 18 bases lay in between. Germline V CDR1 and CDR2: SGHRS, YFSETQ. This CDR3 spans 16 amino acids. As DNA, the CDR3 is TGCGCCAGCAGCTTGAACGTCGGCGGGGCCGGCGATACGCAGTATTTT. Encoded protein: CASSLNVGGAGDTQYF. Full variable domain (remainder filled in from reference TRBV5-1 and TRBJ2-3): KAGVTQTPRYLIKTRGQQVTLSCSPISGHRSVSWYQQTPGQGLQFLFEYFSETQRNKGNFPGRFSGRQFSNSRSEMNVSTLELGDSALYLCASSLNVGGAGDTQYFGPGTRLTVL.

V and J are TRBV5-1 and TRBJ2-3; 15 bases line up with TRBD2. CDR1 is SGHRS, CDR2 YFSETQ, per germline. CDR3 length: 16 amino acids. V trimming: 4 bases; J trimming: 3 bases; junction bases outside the gene matches: 3. The chain's CDR3 is CASSEGLAGGTDTQYF. DNA for the CDR3: TGCGCCAGCAGCGAGGGACTAGCGGGAGGAACAGATACGCAGTATTTT.

The CDR3 coding sequence is TGTGCCAGCAGCTCGAGGGGGCCAGATACGCAGTATTTT. Translation gives CASSSRGPDTQYF. V usage is TRBV7-9 and J usage is TRBJ2-3; 7 nucleotides match TRBD1. CDR1 is SEHNR and CDR2 is FQNEAQ in the germline V gene (reference sequence). The CDR3 runs 13 residues. Trimming removed 4 bases from V and 4 bases from J; junction bases left unmatched: 2.

The chain has TRBV19 and TRBJ2-3; TRBD1 or TRBD2 may be the D gene (5 bases each). The germline V gene has CDR1 LNHDA and CDR2 SQIVND (reference sequence). This CDR3 contains 14 residues. Trimming stripped 7 bases from V and 2 bases from J, with 13 bases between. The CDR3 region has the DNA TGTGCCAGTAAAGAGGGGATACCCACAGATACGCAGTATTTT. Translation gives CASKEGIPTDTQYF.

The genes are TRBV6-5 and TRBJ2-1; TRBD2 aligns across 12 bases. The germline gives CDR1 MNHEY, CDR2 SVGAGI. The V segment lost 6 bases and the J segment 8 bases; nucleotides outside the gene matches: 5. CDR3 length: 14 residues. The CDR3 DNA reads TGTGCCAGCAGCCTAGCGGGAGGGTTCGATGAGCAGTTCTTC. This codes for CASSLAGGFDEQFF.

The chain links TRBV19 to TRBJ2-3; D remains unclear. The CDR3 contains 14 residues. V lost 5 bases to trimming and J lost 2 bases, with 11 bases between them. CDR1 and CDR2 from the germline V gene are LNHDA and SQIVND (reference sequence). The CDR3 DNA sequence: TGTGCCAGTAGTTTGACTGTGTACACAGATACGCAGTATTTT. Protein: CASSLTVYTDTQYF. Using reference TRBV19 and TRBJ2-3 for the parts outside the CDR3, the full variable domain is DGGITQSPKYLFRKEGQNVTLSCEQNLNHDAMYWYRQDPGQGLRLIYYSQIVNDFQKGDIAEGYSVSREKKESFPLTVTSAQKNPTAFYLCASSLTVYTDTQYFGPGTRLTVL.

This chain connects TRBV7-2 to TRBJ1-2, with D possibly TRBD1 on 5 matching bases. The germline V and J ends were trimmed by 1 base and 2 bases, with 8 bases remaining between them. CDR1 and CDR2 (germline): SGHTA, FQGNSA. CDR3 size: 14 residues. The CDR3 sequence: CASSLVGGNYGYTF. CDR3 coding DNA: TGTGCCAGCAGCTTAGTGGGGGGAAACTATGGCTACACCTTC.

This chain joins TRBV14 and TRBJ2-7, with 10 bases fitting TRBD2. Per the germline V gene, CDR1 is SGHDN and CDR2 is FVKESK. V lost 4 bases to trimming and J lost 6 bases; unmatched junction nucleotides: 9. The CDR3 length is 15 residues. The CDR3 loop is CASSLIAGGLGEQYF. The CDR3 DNA is TGTGCCAGCAGCCTAATAGCGGGAGGTCTTGGCGAGCAGTACTTC.

The gene calls are TRBV5-4 and TRBJ2-5; D not resolved. Germline loops: CDR1 SGHNT, CDR2 YYREEE (reference sequence). The CDR3 consists of 11 residues. V was shortened by 9 bases and J by 5 bases, with 11 bases between the two germline ends. CDR3: CAKTQRETQYF. The CDR3 DNA reads TGTGCCAAGACACAAAGGGAGACCCAGTACTTC. The full variable domain, with the rest looked up from reference TRBV5-4 and TRBJ2-5, is ETGVTQSPTHLIKTRGQQVTLRCSSQSGHNTVSWYQQALGQGPQFIFQYYREEENGRGNFPPRFSGLQFPNYSSELNVNALELDDSALYLCAKTQRETQYFGPGTRLLVL.

The rearrangement uses TRBV21-1 and TRBJ2-1; the table names TRBD1, a call not compared with the DNA. TRBV21-1 is a pseudogene locus. This CDR3 spans 12 amino acids. CDR3 sequence reads: CASSKGDRGLFF. In nucleotides, the CDR3 is TGTGCCAGCAGCAAAGGGGACAGGGGGCTGTTCTTC.